A selection of T cell receptor beta chains follows, all from one sample in a study of spatial heterogeneity in lung cancer. TCRdb called the 5' RACE reads again in MiXCR, with one record for every CDR3 protein. The table lists about 120,000 distinct CDR3 sequences, 12% of them singletons, with 15% to 20% in the top ten. Specimen: PBMCs, collected at follow-up. The receptors were gathered from a male donor with early-stage non-small cell lung cancer. CDR3s include the opening cysteine and the closing phenylalanine or tryptophan. D genes are given only for firm matches. A clone size is listed for some rows: how often the clone was seen (once, few, many), or a class if it is expanded.

cdr3_nt	cdr3_aa	j_call	cdr3_length	v_call	clone_size	d_call
TGCAGTGCTAGGCCCGGGACAGGTTTCAATCAGCCCCAGCATTTT	CSARPGTGFNQPQHF	TRBJ1-5	15	TRBV20-1	few	TRBD1
TGCGCCAGCAGCGTAGCAGGGGGCACTGAAGCTTTCTTT	CASSVAGGTEAFF	TRBJ1-1	13	TRBV5-1	many	TRBD1
TGTGCCAGCAGCTCACGACAGGGAGTGAACACTGAAGCTTTCTTT	CASSSRQGVNTEAFF	TRBJ1-1	15	TRBV11-3	.	TRBD1
TGTGCCAGCAGCGTAGCTGGGGGGACCAGGGAGACCCAGTACTTC	CASSVAGGTRETQYF	TRBJ2-5	15	TRBV9	.	.
TGTGCCAGCAGCAACGCCGGGGGGCTAAATTCACCCCTCCACTTT	CASSNAGGLNSPLHF	TRBJ1-6	15	TRBV27	many	.
TGTGCCACCAGTGATTCGGGGACATTGCCCTACGAGCAGTACTTC	CATSDSGTLPYEQYF	TRBJ2-7	15	TRBV24-1	.	.
TGTGCCAGCACAGCCGGGACAGATCCCTACGAGCAGTACTTC	CASTAGTDPYEQYF	TRBJ2-7	14	TRBV7-9	few	TRBD1
TGCAGTGCTAGTAAGGGACTGGCTTACAATGAGCAGTTCTTC	CSASKGLAYNEQFF	TRBJ2-1	14	TRBV20-1	.	.
TGTGCCTGGAGAAGGCTGGGACTAGCGGGGGGGCCCGGGGAGCTGTTTTTT	CAWRRLGLAGGPGELFF	TRBJ2-2	17	TRBV30	few	TRBD2
TGTGCCAGCAGCGCTGGACAGTCCAATCAGCCCCAGCATTTT	CASSAGQSNQPQHF	TRBJ1-5	14	TRBV9	.	.
TGTGCCATCAGTGAGTCGACCCGGGAATCCCTTCAGCATTTT	CAISESTRESLQHF	TRBJ1-5	14	TRBV10-3	many	.
TGCGCCAGCAGTATTTTCGGGGCTGGCTACACCTTC	CASSIFGAGYTF	TRBJ1-2	12	TRBV5-1	few	.
TGCAGCGTTGGGACAGGGGGCGAGGGGCAGCCCCAGCATTTT	CSVGTGGEGQPQHF	TRBJ1-5	14	TRBV29-1	.	TRBD1
TGTGCCACCAGTGATCGAAGCGGGGGATGGAGTGAGCAGTTCTTC	CATSDRSGGWSEQFF	TRBJ2-1	15	TRBV24-1	.	TRBD2
TGTGCCACCAGCAGAGGACAGGGTCTGTCCCAGTACTTC	CATSRGQGLSQYF	TRBJ2-5	13	TRBV15	few	TRBD1
TGTGCCTGGAGTGAGGGGGTCATGGAGCAGTTCTTC	CAWSEGVMEQFF	TRBJ2-1	12	TRBV30	.	.
TGTGCCACCAGTGCACGGACAGGGACGCTTGCCGGGGAGCTGTTTTTT	CATSARTGTLAGELFF	TRBJ2-2	16	TRBV24-1	.	TRBD1
TGTGCCAGCAGCCGGACCCTAGGGACTGAAGCTTTCTTT	CASSRTLGTEAFF	TRBJ1-1	13	TRBV3-1	few	.
TGTGCCAGCAGCACCTTGGGCGAGCGGGGTTTCGATGAGCAGTTCTTC	CASSTLGERGFDEQFF	TRBJ2-1	16	TRBV11-2	.	TRBD2
TGTGCCAGCAAACCAGGGGAAGGAGGAAACATTCAGTACTTC	CASKPGEGGNIQYF	TRBJ2-4	14	TRBV12-3/TRBV12-4	few	.
TGTGCCACCAGACAAGGCAATCAGCCCCAGCATTTT	CATRQGNQPQHF	TRBJ1-5	12	TRBV7-9	.	.
TGCGCCAGCTATCCAGCGTCCTACGAGCAGTACTTC	CASYPASYEQYF	TRBJ2-7	12	TRBV5-1	.	.
TGTGCCAGCAGTTTCTCGGCGGGGGAGCAGTACTTC	CASSFSAGEQYF	TRBJ2-7	12	TRBV12-3/TRBV12-4	.	.
TGTGCCATCAGTGATTCGACAGTAGAGACCCAGTACTTC	CAISDSTVETQYF	TRBJ2-5	13	TRBV10-3	few	.
TGTGCCAGCAGCTTACGGGCAGACAATGAGCAGTTCTTC	CASSLRADNEQFF	TRBJ2-1	13	TRBV7-9	few	.
TGTGCCAGCAGTGAGGGACAGGGGGTGAGAGGGACCCAGTACTTC	CASSEGQGVRGTQYF	TRBJ2-5	15	TRBV28	many	TRBD1
TGTGCCAGCAGTTTTAGGCCTAATTCACCCCTCCACTTT	CASSFRPNSPLHF	TRBJ1-6	13	TRBV12-3/TRBV12-4	few	.
TGCGCCAGCAGCTTGGACAGATCGAACACCGGGGAGCTGTTTTTT	CASSLDRSNTGELFF	TRBJ2-2	15	TRBV5-1	.	.
TGCAGTGCTAGAGAGAACTTCTACAATTCACCCCTCCACTTT	CSARENFYNSPLHF	TRBJ1-6	14	TRBV20-1	many	.
TGTGCCAGCACCTTGGGGTTTGAAAAACTGTTTTTT	CASTLGFEKLFF	TRBJ1-4	12	TRBV28	many	.
TGCAGTGCTAGAGGGGGGCTTGATACGCAGTATTTT	CSARGGLDTQYF	TRBJ2-3	12	TRBV20-1	many	.
TGTGCCAGCAGCTTAGGGCAGATTAGCAATCAGCCCCAGCATTTT	CASSLGQISNQPQHF	TRBJ1-5	15	TRBV11-2	few	.
TGTGCCGTAACGACAGGGATTGGTGAAAAACTGTTTTTT	CAVTTGIGEKLFF	TRBJ1-4	13	TRBV10-3	.	TRBD1
TGTGCCAGTAGTCCTCATGCTGTTAACACCGGGGAGCTGTTTTTT	CASSPHAVNTGELFF	TRBJ2-2	15	TRBV19	few	.
TGTGCCAGCAGTTTTAGAGTCAATCAGCCCCAGCATTTT	CASSFRVNQPQHF	TRBJ1-5	13	TRBV27	many	.
TGTGCCACCAGTGAATACAGGGACGGCTACACCTTC	CATSEYRDGYTF	TRBJ1-2	12	TRBV24-1	.	.
TGTGCCAGCAGCCCGAAAGAGACCCAGTACTTC	CASSPKETQYF	TRBJ2-5	11	TRBV5-8	many	.